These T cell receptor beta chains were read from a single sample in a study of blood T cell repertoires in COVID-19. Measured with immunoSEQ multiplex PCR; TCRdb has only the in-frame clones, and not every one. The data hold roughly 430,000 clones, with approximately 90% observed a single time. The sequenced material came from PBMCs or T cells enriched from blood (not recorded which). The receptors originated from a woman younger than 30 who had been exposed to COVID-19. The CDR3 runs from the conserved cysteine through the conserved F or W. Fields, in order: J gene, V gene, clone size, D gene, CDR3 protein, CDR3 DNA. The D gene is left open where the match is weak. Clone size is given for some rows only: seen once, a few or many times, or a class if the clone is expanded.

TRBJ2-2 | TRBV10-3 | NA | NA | CAISPGHVNTGELFF | TGTGCCATCAGTCCGGGACATGTGAACACCGGGGAGCTGTTTTTT
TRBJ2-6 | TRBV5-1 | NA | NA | CASSGGLSGANVLTF | TGCGCCAGCAGCGGCGGTCTCTCTGGGGCCAACGTCCTGACTTTC
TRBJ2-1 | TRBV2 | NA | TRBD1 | CASSEEQGAGNEQFF | TGTGCCAGCAGTGAAGAACAGGGGGCTGGCAATGAGCAGTTCTTC
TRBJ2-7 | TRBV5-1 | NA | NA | CASSLPPRDSTYEQYF | TGCGCCAGCAGCTTGCCACCCCGAGACAGTACCTACGAGCAGTACTTC
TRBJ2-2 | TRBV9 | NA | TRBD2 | CASSGDKREDSGELFF | TGTGCCAGCAGCGGTGATAAGCGGGAGGATTCCGGGGAGCTGTTTTTT
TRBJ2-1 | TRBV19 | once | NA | CASSMSAAYNEQFF | TGTGCCAGTAGTATGTCCGCGGCCTACAATGAGCAGTTCTTC
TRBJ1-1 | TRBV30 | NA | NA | CAWSGGRGGGEAFF | TGTGCCTGGAGTGGGGGGAGGGGTGGTGGTGAAGCTTTCTTT
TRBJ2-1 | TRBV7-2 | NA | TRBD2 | CASSFPSGGSSYNEQFF | TGTGCCAGCAGCTTCCCTAGCGGGGGGAGCTCCTACAATGAGCAGTTCTTC
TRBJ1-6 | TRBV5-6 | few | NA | CATTIFQGNSPLHF | TGTGCCACCACGATTTTCCAGGGAAATTCACCCCTCCACTTT
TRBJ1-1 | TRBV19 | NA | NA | CASWGGSVGTEAFF | TGTGCGTCGTGGGGGGGGTCGGTGGGCACTGAAGCTTTCTTT